A single sample is the source of the 22 T cell receptor beta chains below, sequenced in a study of blood T cell repertoires in COVID-19. This table comes from immunoSEQ multiplex PCR, and its TCRdb copy is limited to in-frame clones, with some not included. The sample has 100,000 to 150,000 clones, roughly 89% seen once. What was sequenced was PBMCs or T cells enriched from blood (not recorded which). These receptor sequences come from a woman aged 30 to 39 who had recovered from COVID-19.

The rearrangement uses TRBV5-1 and TRBJ2-7, with a tentative D call TRBD2 (6 bases). This CDR3 spans 16 amino acids. Germline loops: CDR1 SGHRS, CDR2 YFSETQ. V lost 0 bases, J lost 2 bases, and 15 bases lay in between. CDR3 nucleotide sequence: TGCGCCAGCAGCTTGGGGGGGACTGGAGCAACCTACGAGCAGTACTTC. It yields the protein CASSLGGTGATYEQYF.

This chain links TRBV18 with TRBJ1-1, with 7 bases identical to TRBD1. V was clipped by 1 base and J by 5 bases; unmatched bases: 13. The CDR3 consists of 17 residues. CDR1 and CDR2 (germline): KGHSH, LQKENI. Written as DNA, the CDR3 is TGTGCCAGCTCACCACGCCCTGGGGCCACAGGGGATACTGAAGCTTTCTTT. As protein: CASSPRPGATGDTEAFF.

This chain uses TRBV4-1 with TRBJ1-5; no reliable D call. Per the germline V gene, CDR1 is MGHRA and CDR2 is YSYEKL. V lost 3 bases, J lost 0 bases, and 9 bases lay in between. This CDR3 spans 15 amino acids. The CDR3 region has the DNA TGCGCCAGCAGCCAGGGCGTCTATAGCAATCAGCCCCAGCATTTT. It encodes CASSQGVYSNQPQHF.

V and J are TRBV24-1 and TRBJ2-2, with D tentatively TRBD1 (6 bases). V lost 0 bases and J 3 bases, leaving 10 bases between the germline ends. The germline CDR1 and CDR2 sequences are KGHDR and SFDVKD. The CDR3 is 16 amino acids. The chain's CDR3 is CATSDLIQGDTGELFF. For the CDR3, the DNA is TGTGCCACCAGTGATTTGATACAGGGAGACACCGGGGAGCTGTTTTTT.

The chain uses TRBV9 and TRBJ1-1; TRBD1 agrees at 8 bases. This CDR3 is 16 amino acids long. The V segment lost 3 bases and the J segment 2 bases; nucleotides outside the gene matches: 9. Germline CDR1 SGDLS, CDR2 YYNGEE. The CDR3 DNA is TGTGCCAGCAGCGCCCACGAGGGACAGGAAAACACTGAAGCTTTCTTT. Translated, it gives CASSAHEGQENTEAFF.

V gene TRBV15 combines with J gene TRBJ1-4; TRBD1 is a possible D gene (6 bases). The germline gives CDR1 LNHNV, CDR2 YYDKDF (reference sequence). This CDR3 spans 16 amino acids. Trimming removed 0 bases from V and 8 bases from J, with 16 bases in between. The CDR3 nucleotides read TGTGCCACCAGCAGAGATCGCGGGGGGCTGGGGGAAAAACTGTTTTTT. This gives the protein CATSRDRGGLGEKLFF.

V and J are TRBV20-1 and TRBJ2-1; 13 nucleotides line up with TRBD2. With V trimmed by 3 bases and J by 6 bases, 11 bases remained unmatched. Germline V lookup: CDR1 DFQATT, CDR2 SNEGSKA (reference sequence). The CDR3 loop spans 17 amino acids. This CDR3 reads CSASGGGTSGIGNEQFF. The CDR3 DNA reads TGCAGTGCTAGTGGAGGGGGGACTAGCGGGATAGGCAATGAGCAGTTCTTC.

The chain carries TRBV28 and TRBJ2-1; D is ambiguous. The V end was cut by 7 bases, the J end by 2 bases, with 15 bases between. The germline gives CDR1 MDHEN, CDR2 SYDVKM. The CDR3 is 15 amino acids. The CDR3 sequence is CASTPPEITYNEQFF. In nucleotides, the CDR3 is TGTGCCAGCACCCCCCCGGAGATTACCTACAATGAGCAGTTCTTC.

The chain is built from TRBV5-1 and TRBJ2-2; 7 nucleotides match TRBD2. CDR3 length equals 12 residues. Germline CDR1 reads SGHRS; CDR2 reads YFSETQ. The J segment lost 6 bases and the V segment lost 7 bases, leaving 3 bases of the junction unmatched. CDR3 coding DNA: TGCGCCAGCCACGCGGGGGCCGGGGAGCTGTTTTTT. This translates into CASHAGAGELFF.

J is TRBJ1-3 and V is TRBV20-1, with 8 bases matching TRBD1. CDR3 size: 15 residues. Germline lookup yields CDR1 DFQATT and CDR2 SNEGSKA (reference sequence). The V gene end was trimmed by 3 bases and the J gene end by 2 bases; junction bases not matched to a gene: 6. CDR3 sequence: CSASPAGGTGNTIYF. The CDR3 DNA follows: TGCAGTGCTAGTCCGGCAGGGGGCACTGGAAACACCATATATTTT.

The chain's CDR3 is CASSLATNTEAFF. CDR3 DNA: TGTGCCAGCAGTTTAGCGACTAACACTGAAGCTTTCTTT. This rearrangement joins TRBV12-3 or TRBV12-4 to TRBJ1-1; D remains unclear. The CDR3 length is 13 residues. Trimming removed 0 bases at V and 2 bases at J, with 4 bases between.

This clone was observed once. The CDR3 is CAWATSGSKNIQYF. CDR3 nucleotide sequence: TGTGCCTGGGCAACTAGCGGGAGCAAAAACATTCAGTACTTC. The chain carries TRBV30 and TRBJ2-4; the match to TRBD2 covers 11 bases. V dropped 5 bases and J dropped 3; count of bases not matched to a gene: 3. CDR1 is GTSNPN and CDR2 is SVGIG in the germline V gene (reference sequence). This CDR3 spans 14 amino acids.

This clone was detected only a few times. The V gene is TRBV4-1, the J gene TRBJ2-1; D possibly corresponds to TRBD2 (5 bases). Trimming shortened V by 1 base and J by 7 bases, and 11 bases separated the two germline ends. From germline, CDR1 is MGHRA and CDR2 YSYEKL. The CDR3 runs to 14 residues. CDR3 DNA sequence: TGCGCCAGCAGCCAAGGGCACGGGGTTAATGAGCAGTTCTTC. As protein: CASSQGHGVNEQFF.

The V call is TRBV28, the J call TRBJ1-1; D gene unclear. Germline-derived CDR1 and CDR2 are MDHEN and SYDVKM. The V end lost 2 bases, the J end lost 4 bases, and 8 bases lay between the germline ends. The CDR3 extends over 13 amino acids. CDR3 in amino acids: CASSLIAVTEAFF. The CDR3 DNA is TGTGCCAGCAGTTTAATCGCGGTCACTGAAGCTTTCTTT. The full variable domain, its missing parts supplied by reference TRBV28 and TRBJ1-1, is DVKVTQSSRYLVKRTGEKVFLECVQDMDHENMFWYRQDPGLGLRLIYFSYDVKMKEKGDIPEGYSVSREKKERFSLILESASTNQTSMYLCASSLIAVTEAFFGQGTRLTVV.

V and J are TRBV4-1 and TRBJ2-7, with 10 bases aligning to TRBD1. CDR3 length equals 16 residues. Per germline, CDR1 MGHRA and CDR2 YSYEKL. V gave up 4 bases and J gave up 2 bases; unmatched junction bases: 8. The CDR3 DNA sequence: TGCGCCAGCAGCCGTCCCCCGGGACAGGGGCCCTACGAGCAGTACTTC. Translated: CASSRPPGQGPYEQYF.

This clone was seen just once. The CDR3 nucleotides are TGTGCCAGCCGGGCTAACTATGGCTACACCTTC. Translating gives CASRANYGYTF. The chain carries TRBV6-5 and TRBJ1-2, with D unclear. The germline gives CDR1 MNHEY, CDR2 SVGAGI. This CDR3 comprises 11 residues. The V end was cut by 8 bases, the J end by 0 bases, with 4 bases between.

The chain employs TRBV27 and TRBJ2-6, with D perhaps matching TRBD2 (7 bases). This CDR3 comprises 19 residues. Trimming removed 2 bases from V and 1 base from J, with 18 bases in between. Germline loops: CDR1 MNHEY, CDR2 SMNVEV (reference sequence). In DNA, the CDR3 is TGTGCCAGCAGTTTAGGGTTCGGGGGGCGCGGTTCTGGGGCCAACGTCCTGACTTTC. Translation: CASSLGFGGRGSGANVLTF.

The rearrangement links TRBV27 to TRBJ1-2; 10 nucleotides match TRBD1. This CDR3 region has 15 residues. With V trimmed by 4 bases and J by 6 bases, 8 bases remained unmatched. Germline assignment: CDR1 MNHEY and CDR2 SMNVEV (reference sequence). As DNA, the CDR3 is TGTGCCAGCAGTTCACTAGAAGACAGGGGGCATGGCTACACCTTC. The encoded protein is CASSSLEDRGHGYTF.

In regard to this clone: Relative to the germline gene, one junction end is altered; a read error may explain this. This CDR3 reads CAIREWSTEAFF. Written as DNA, the CDR3 is TGTGCCATCAGGGAGTGGAGCACTGAAGCTTTCTTT. The V gene is TRBV10-3, the J gene TRBJ1-1; no reliable D call. Germline CDR1 and CDR2: ENHRY and SYGVKD. The CDR3 length is 12 residues.

The J gene is TRBJ2-7, the V gene TRBV5-4, with D possibly TRBD1 on 5 matching bases. Germline-derived CDR1 and CDR2 are SGHNT and YYREEE (reference sequence). This CDR3 region has 13 residues. Trimming left V 0 bases short and J 6 bases short, with 10 bases between. CDR3 amino acids: CASSLVRAGEQYF. The CDR3 DNA follows: TGTGCCAGCAGCTTGGTCAGGGCTGGCGAGCAGTACTTC.

The chain couples TRBV6-6 to TRBJ1-2; 7 bases agree with TRBD1. The CDR3 runs to 12 residues. Per the germline V gene, CDR1 is MNHNY and CDR2 is SVGAGI (reference sequence). V lost 6 bases, J lost 3 bases, and 1 base stayed unmatched. The CDR3 here is CASSDRDYGYTF. CDR3 nucleotides: TGTGCCAGCAGCGACAGGGACTATGGCTACACCTTC.

The rearrangement uses TRBV6-5 and TRBJ1-3; D gene ambiguous. Trimming cost V 11 bases and J 4 bases, with 18 bases left between them. In germline, CDR1 is MNHEY, CDR2 SVGAGI. This CDR3 region has 14 residues. As DNA, the CDR3 is TGTGCCGTCTTCGGGATCCCGGAGGGAAACACCATATATTTT. Translated, it gives CAVFGIPEGNTIYF.